Listed below are T cell receptor beta chains from one sample, sequenced in a study of OX40 agonist ivuxolimab in advanced cancers. Some clones are missing from TCRdb's copy, which holds only in-frame ones; the method was immunoSEQ multiplex PCR. In the table there are 30,000 to 40,000 clones, more than 60% of which are singletons. The material sequenced was CD4+ or CD8+ T cells sorted from blood, taken in a trial of the OX40 agonist ivuxolimab. These receptor sequences come from an adult with an advanced solid tumor such as melanoma, head and neck, liver or kidney cancer. CDR3s include the opening cysteine and the closing phenylalanine or tryptophan. The D gene is left open where the match is weak. Clone size, where shown, is once, few, many, or a class for clones that have expanded.

v_call	d_call	clone_size	j_call	cdr3_nt	cdr3_aa
TRBV5-4	TRBD2	-	TRBJ2-1	TGTGCCAGCAGCTTAGGACTAGCCAATGAGCAGTTCTTC	CASSLGLANEQFF
TRBV15	TRBD2	-	TRBJ2-7	TGTGCCACCAGCAGAGATTACTCGTTAGCGGGTGGGCCCGACGAGCAGTACTTC	CATSRDYSLAGGPDEQYF
TRBV30	-	few	TRBJ1-2	TGTGCCTGGAAAGGGGCAGCTAACTATGGCTACACCTTC	CAWKGAANYGYTF
TRBV9	-	once	TRBJ2-7	TGTGCCAGCAGCGTAGGGGGCTATTACGAGCAGTACTTC	CASSVGGYYEQYF
TRBV5-1	TRBD2	-	TRBJ2-3	TGCGCCAGCAGCTGGTCGAGCGGGAGGCCTAGCACAGATACGCAGTATTTT	CASSWSSGRPSTDTQYF
TRBV30	TRBD2	-	TRBJ2-7	TGTGCCTGGAGTGTCCAAGGTCTCGGGACTAGCGGTGGCGAGCAGTACTTC	CAWSVQGLGTSGGEQYF
TRBV9	TRBD2	-	TRBJ2-3	TGTGCCAGCAGCGTATCCGCGGGAGTGACAGATACGCAGTATTTT	CASSVSAGVTDTQYF
TRBV7-6	TRBD2	-	TRBJ2-1	TGTGCCAGCAGTTCCCCGGGGGGGGAGCAGTTCTTC	CASSSPGGEQFF
TRBV6-1	-	-	TRBJ1-1	TGTGCCAGCAGTGAAGGGCGGGGGCTCACTGAAGCTTTCTTT	CASSEGRGLTEAFF
TRBV6-5	-	-	TRBJ1-5	TGTGCCAGCAGTTCCCTACAGGGAGGAAATCAGCCCCAGCATTTT	CASSSLQGGNQPQHF
TRBV7-9	-	few	TRBJ1-5	TGTGCCAGCAGCTTAGGACACCGCAATCAGCCCCAGCATTTT	CASSLGHRNQPQHF
TRBV9	-	-	TRBJ1-5	TGTGCCAGCAGCGTAGGGAATAGCAATCAGCCCCAGCATTTT	CASSVGNSNQPQHF
TRBV5-4	-	-	TRBJ2-1	TGTGCCAGCAGCTTGCCCCTAGGGCTGAAGGGAGGTGAGCAGTTCTTC	CASSLPLGLKGGEQFF
TRBV18	TRBD2	once	TRBJ2-3	TGTGCCAGCTCACCACCGGCGGCCGGGGGGTTAGATACGCAGTATTTT	CASSPPAAGGLDTQYF
TRBV5-1	-	-	TRBJ2-4	TGCGCCAGCAGCTTGGATTACGGGACACCCTTAGCCAAAAACATTCAGTACTTC	CASSLDYGTPLAKNIQYF
TRBV19	TRBD2	few	TRBJ2-6	TGTGCCAGTAGTATTAGCGGGAGTCAAACTGGGGCCAACGTCCTGACTTTC	CASSISGSQTGANVLTF
TRBV7-6	TRBD1	few	TRBJ2-7	TGTGCCAGCGGACAGGGGGGGTCCTACGAGCAGTACTTC	CASGQGGSYEQYF
TRBV19	TRBD1	-	TRBJ1-1	TGTGCCAGTAGTAGACCCCCCGGACAGGGGATTGAAGCTTTCTTT	CASSRPPGQGIEAFF